This T cell receptor beta chain was sequenced in a study of blood T cell dynamics during melanoma immunotherapy. Time point in this sample: pre-treatment baseline. CDR1 is SGHKS, CDR2 YYEKEE, per germline (reference sequence). V trimming: 6 bases; J trimming: 4 bases; junction bases outside the gene matches: 9. The CDR3 runs 16 residues. Assay used: immunoSEQ multiplex PCR; TCRdb lists only in-frame clones, some missing. The table shows approximately 9,600 clones, with 89% occurring only once. This clonotype was obtained from a human donor with melanoma. Source: blood, taken from a patient treated with checkpoint blockade. The chain uses TRBV5-5 and TRBJ2-3, with TRBD2 identical over 12 bases. DNA of the CDR3: TGTGCCAGCACCCCGACTAGCGGGAGCCCCCCAGATACGCAGTATTTT. It is translated as CASTPTSGSPPDTQYF. The variable domain in full, with the rest retrieved from reference TRBV5-5 and TRBJ2-3, is DAGVTQSPTHLIKTRGQQVTLRCSPISGHKSVSWYQQVLGQGPQFIFQYYEKEERGRGNFPDRFSARQFPNYSSELNVNALLLGDSALYLCASTPTSGSPPDTQYFGPGTRLTVL.